Detailed here is one T cell receptor beta chain. The junction and the germline gene differ at one end; a read error may be behind it. This CDR3 contains 14 residues. In germline, CDR1 is SGHRS, CDR2 YFSETQ. 5'RACE template switching added a universal primer site and UMIs to TCR cDNA. TCRdb independently ran MiXCR on the 5' RACE reads; one entry per CDR3 protein. The sample consists of around 310,000 distinct CDR3 sequences, roughly 8.7% of them appearing once. The sample is drawn from a study of T cells after yellow fever vaccination. This rearrangement joins TRBV5-1 to TRBJ2-1; 7 bases line up with TRBD1. The TCR originated in a man between 18 and 35 years old who received the YFV17D yellow fever vaccine. Sequenced here: PBMCs, sampled on the day of the first yellow fever vaccination. The CDR3 reads CASSRDSSYNGQFF. DNA for the CDR3: TGCGCCAGCAGCCGGGACAGCTCCTACAATGGGCAGTTCTTC. Full variable domain (missing parts from reference TRBV5-1 and TRBJ2-1): KAGVTQTPRYLIKTRGQQVTLSCSPISGHRSVSWYQQTPGQGLQFLFEYFSETQRNKGNFPGRFSGRQFSNSRSEMNVSTLELGDSALYLCASSRDSSYNGQFFGPGTRLTVL.